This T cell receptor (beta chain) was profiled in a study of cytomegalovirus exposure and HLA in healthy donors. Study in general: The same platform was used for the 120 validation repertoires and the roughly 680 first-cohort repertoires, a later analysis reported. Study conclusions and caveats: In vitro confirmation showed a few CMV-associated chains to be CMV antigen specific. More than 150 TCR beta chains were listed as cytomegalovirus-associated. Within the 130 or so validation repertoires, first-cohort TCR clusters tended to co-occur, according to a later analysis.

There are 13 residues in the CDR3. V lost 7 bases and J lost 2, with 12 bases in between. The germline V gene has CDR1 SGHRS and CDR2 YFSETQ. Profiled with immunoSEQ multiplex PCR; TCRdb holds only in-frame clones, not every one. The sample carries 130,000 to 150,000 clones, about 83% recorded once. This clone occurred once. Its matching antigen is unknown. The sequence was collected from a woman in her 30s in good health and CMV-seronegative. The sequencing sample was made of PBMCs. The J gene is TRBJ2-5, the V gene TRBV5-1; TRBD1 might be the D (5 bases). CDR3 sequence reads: CASRPGLQETQYF. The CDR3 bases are TGCGCCAGCCGGCCAGGGTTACAAGAGACCCAGTACTTC.